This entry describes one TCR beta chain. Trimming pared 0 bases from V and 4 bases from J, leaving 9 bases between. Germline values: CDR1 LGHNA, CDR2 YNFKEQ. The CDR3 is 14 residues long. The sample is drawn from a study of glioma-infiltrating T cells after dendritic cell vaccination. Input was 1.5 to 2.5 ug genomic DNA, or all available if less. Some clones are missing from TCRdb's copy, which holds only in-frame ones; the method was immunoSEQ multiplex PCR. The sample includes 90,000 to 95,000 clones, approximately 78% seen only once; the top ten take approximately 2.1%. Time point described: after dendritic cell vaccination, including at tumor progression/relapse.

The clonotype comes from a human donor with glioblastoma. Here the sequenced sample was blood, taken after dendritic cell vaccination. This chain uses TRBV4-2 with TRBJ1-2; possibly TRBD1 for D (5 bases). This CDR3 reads CASSQDLGGYGYTF. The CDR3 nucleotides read TGTGCCAGCAGCCAAGACCTGGGGGGCTATGGCTACACCTTC.